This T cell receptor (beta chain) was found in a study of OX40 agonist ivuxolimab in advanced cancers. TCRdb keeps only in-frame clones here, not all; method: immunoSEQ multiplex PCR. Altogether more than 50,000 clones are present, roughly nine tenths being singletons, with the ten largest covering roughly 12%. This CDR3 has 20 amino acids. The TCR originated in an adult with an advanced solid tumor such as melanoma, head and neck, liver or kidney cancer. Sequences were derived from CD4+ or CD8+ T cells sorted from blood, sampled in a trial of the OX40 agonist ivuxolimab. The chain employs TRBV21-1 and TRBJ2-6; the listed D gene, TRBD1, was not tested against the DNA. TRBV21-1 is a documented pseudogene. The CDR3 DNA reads TGTGCCAGCAGCAATGGGGCCGGGACAGGTTCTCCCACTGGGGCCAACGTCCTGACTTTC. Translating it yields CASSNGAGTGSPTGANVLTF.